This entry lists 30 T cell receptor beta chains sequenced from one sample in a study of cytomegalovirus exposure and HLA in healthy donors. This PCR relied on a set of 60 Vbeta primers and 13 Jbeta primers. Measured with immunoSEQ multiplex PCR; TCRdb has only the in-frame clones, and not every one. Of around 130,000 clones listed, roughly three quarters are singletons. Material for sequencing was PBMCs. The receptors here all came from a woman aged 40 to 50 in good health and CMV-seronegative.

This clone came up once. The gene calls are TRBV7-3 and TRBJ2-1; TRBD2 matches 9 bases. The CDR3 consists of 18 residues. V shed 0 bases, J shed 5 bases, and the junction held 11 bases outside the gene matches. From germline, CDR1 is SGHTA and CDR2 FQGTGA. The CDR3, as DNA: TGTGCCAGCAGCTTAACTGCTAGCGGGACTAGGGTGAACAATGAGCAGTTCTTC. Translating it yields CASSLTASGTRVNNEQFF.

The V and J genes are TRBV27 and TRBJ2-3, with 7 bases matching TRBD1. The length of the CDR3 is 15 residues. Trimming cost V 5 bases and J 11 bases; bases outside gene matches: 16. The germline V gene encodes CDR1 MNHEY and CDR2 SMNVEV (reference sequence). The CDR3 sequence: CASSDGQVIPRGQYF. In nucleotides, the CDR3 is TGTGCCAGCAGTGACGGACAGGTCATACCTCGGGGGCAGTATTTT.

This chain's CDR3 is CASSPNLGLVTGELFF. The CDR3 DNA reads as TGTGCCAGCAGCCCCAACCTGGGACTAGTCACCGGGGAGCTGTTTTTT. This rearrangement joins TRBV11-2 to TRBJ2-2, with 8 bases identical to TRBD2. The CDR3 is 16 amino acids. V shed 5 bases and J 4 bases; nucleotides not matched to a gene: 9. Germline V gene data show CDR1 as SGHAT and CDR2 as FQNNGV.

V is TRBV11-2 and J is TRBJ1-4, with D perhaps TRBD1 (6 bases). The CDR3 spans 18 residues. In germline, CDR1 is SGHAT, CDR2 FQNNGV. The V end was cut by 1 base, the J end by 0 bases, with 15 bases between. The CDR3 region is CASSLVTGLPATNEKLFF. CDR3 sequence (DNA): TGTGCCAGCAGCTTAGTGACAGGCTTACCCGCAACTAATGAAAAACTGTTTTTT.

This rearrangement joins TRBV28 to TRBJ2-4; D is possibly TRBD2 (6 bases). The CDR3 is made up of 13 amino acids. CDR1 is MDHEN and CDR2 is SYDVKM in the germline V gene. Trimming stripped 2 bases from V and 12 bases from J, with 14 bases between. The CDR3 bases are TGTGCCAGCAGTTTAGCGGGAATATACAGTCAGTACTTC. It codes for CASSLAGIYSQYF.

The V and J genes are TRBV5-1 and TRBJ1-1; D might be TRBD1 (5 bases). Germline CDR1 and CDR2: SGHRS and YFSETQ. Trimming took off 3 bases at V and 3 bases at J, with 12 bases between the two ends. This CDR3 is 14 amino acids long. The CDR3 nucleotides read TGCGCCAGCAGCTGGCAAGGAGGGGACACTGAAGCTTTCTTT. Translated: CASSWQGGDTEAFF.

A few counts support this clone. This CDR3 reads CASSRDRGFNGYTF. CDR3 nucleotide sequence: TGTGCCAGTAGTCGGGACAGGGGGTTTAATGGCTACACCTTC. V is TRBV19 and J is TRBJ1-2, with TRBD1 matching 11 bases. The germline V gene encodes CDR1 LNHDA and CDR2 SQIVND (reference sequence). V shed 5 bases, J shed 6 bases, and the junction held 5 bases outside the gene matches. The CDR3 is 14 amino acids.

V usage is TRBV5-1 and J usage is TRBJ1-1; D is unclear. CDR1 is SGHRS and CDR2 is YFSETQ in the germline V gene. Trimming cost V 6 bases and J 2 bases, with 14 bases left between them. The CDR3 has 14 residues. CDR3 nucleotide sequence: TGCGCCAGCACCCCCGGAGGCGGTAACACTGAAGCTTTCTTT. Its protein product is CASTPGGGNTEAFF.

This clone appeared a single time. As DNA, the CDR3 is TGTGCCAGCAGCTCCGGACAGAGGGAGACCCAGTACTTC. Its protein is CASSSGQRETQYF. The chain links TRBV7-3 to TRBJ2-5; TRBD1 might be the D (6 bases). V was cut by 4 bases and J by 5 bases, with 11 bases left in between. The CDR3 sequence is 13 residues long. Germline V lookup: CDR1 SGHTA, CDR2 FQGTGA.

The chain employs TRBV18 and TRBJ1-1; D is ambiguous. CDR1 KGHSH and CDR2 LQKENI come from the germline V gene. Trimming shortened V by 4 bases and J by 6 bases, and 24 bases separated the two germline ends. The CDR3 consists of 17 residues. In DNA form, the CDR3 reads TGTGCCAGCTCACGAACCCCCTTGCAACCTATAAGCGCTGAAGCTTTCTTT. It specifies CASSRTPLQPISAEAFF.

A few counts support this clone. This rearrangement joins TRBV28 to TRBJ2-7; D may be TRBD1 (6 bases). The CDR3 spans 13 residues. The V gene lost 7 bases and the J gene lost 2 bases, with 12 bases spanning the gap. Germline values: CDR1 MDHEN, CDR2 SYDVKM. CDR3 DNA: TGTGCCAGCACCACCGGACAGACCTACGAGCAGTACTTC. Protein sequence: CASTTGQTYEQYF.

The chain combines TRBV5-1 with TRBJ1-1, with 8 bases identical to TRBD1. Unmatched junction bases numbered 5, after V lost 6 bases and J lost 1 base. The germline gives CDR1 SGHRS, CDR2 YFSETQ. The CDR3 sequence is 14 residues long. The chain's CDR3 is CASNPTGANTEAFF. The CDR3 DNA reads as TGCGCCAGCAATCCGACAGGGGCGAACACTGAAGCTTTCTTT.

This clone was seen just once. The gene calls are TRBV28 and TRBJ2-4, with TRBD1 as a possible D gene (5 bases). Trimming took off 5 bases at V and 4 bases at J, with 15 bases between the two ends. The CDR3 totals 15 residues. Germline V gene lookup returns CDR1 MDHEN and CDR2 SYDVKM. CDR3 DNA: TGTGCCAGCAGTCCTCTGGAAGGGGCGAAAAACATTCAGTACTTC. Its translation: CASSPLEGAKNIQYF.

CDR3 in amino acids: CASRGGQLNYGYTF. In DNA, the CDR3 is TGTGCCAGCAGGGGGGGACAGCTTAACTATGGCTACACCTTC. The V and J genes are TRBV27 and TRBJ1-2; 7 nucleotides match TRBD1. V dropped 6 bases and J dropped 1; count of bases not matched to a gene: 5. The CDR3 totals 14 residues. Germline V gene lookup returns CDR1 MNHEY and CDR2 SMNVEV (reference sequence).

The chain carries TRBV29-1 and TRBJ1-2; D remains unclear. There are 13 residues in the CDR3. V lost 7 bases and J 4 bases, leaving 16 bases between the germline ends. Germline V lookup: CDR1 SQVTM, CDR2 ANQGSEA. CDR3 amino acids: CSARVGDVYGYTF. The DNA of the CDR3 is TGCAGCGCCCGGGTCGGTGACGTCTATGGCTACACCTTC.

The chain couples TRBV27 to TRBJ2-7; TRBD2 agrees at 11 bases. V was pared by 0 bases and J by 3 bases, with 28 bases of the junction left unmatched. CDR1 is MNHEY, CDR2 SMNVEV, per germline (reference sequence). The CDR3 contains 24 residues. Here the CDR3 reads CASSLSTVFHDLLAGVKVFYEQYF. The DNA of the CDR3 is TGTGCCAGCAGTTTATCCACAGTGTTCCATGACTTACTAGCGGGAGTGAAGGTGTTCTACGAGCAGTACTTC.

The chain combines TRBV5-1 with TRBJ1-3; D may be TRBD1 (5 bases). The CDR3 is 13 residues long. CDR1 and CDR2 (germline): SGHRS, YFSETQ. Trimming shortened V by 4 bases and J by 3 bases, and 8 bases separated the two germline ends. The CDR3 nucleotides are TGCGCCAGCAGCCCCAGGGTTGGAAACACCATATATTTT. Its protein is CASSPRVGNTIYF.

The CDR3 DNA sequence: TGTGCCTGGAGGGGACAGGGACAAGGAGAAAAACTGTTTTTT. Its translation: CAWRGQGQGEKLFF. The chain uses TRBV30 and TRBJ1-4, with 9 bases aligning to TRBD1. V was pared by 3 bases and J by 8 bases, with 7 bases of the junction left unmatched. This CDR3 region has 14 residues. Germline CDR1 and CDR2: GTSNPN and SVGIG (reference sequence).

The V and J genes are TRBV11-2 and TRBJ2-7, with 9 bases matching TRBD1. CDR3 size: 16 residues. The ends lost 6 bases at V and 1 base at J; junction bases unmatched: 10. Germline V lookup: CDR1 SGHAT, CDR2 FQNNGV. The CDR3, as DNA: TGTGCCAGCAGTCCTCTGGGGACAGGGCTTTCCTACGAGCAGTACTTC. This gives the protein CASSPLGTGLSYEQYF.

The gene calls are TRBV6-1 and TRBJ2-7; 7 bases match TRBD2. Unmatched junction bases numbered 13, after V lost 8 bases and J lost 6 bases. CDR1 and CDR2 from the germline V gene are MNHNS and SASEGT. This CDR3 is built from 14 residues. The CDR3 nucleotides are TGTGCCAGCTGTCTAGTGAGCGGGATGGGCGAGCAGTACTTC. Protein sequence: CASCLVSGMGEQYF.

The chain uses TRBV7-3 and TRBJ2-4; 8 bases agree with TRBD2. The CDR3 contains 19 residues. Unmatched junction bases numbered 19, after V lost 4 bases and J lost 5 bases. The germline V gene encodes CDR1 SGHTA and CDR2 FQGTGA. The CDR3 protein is CASSSLPIFGGGTENIQYF. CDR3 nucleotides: TGTGCCAGCAGCTCCCTGCCAATTTTCGGCGGGGGGACCGAAAACATTCAGTACTTC. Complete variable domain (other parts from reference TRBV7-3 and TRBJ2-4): GAGVSQTPSNKVTEKGKYVELRCDPISGHTALYWYRQSLGQGPEFLIYFQGTGAADDSGLPNDRFFAVRPEGSVSTLKIQRTERGDSAVYLCASSSLPIFGGGTENIQYFGAGTRLSVL.

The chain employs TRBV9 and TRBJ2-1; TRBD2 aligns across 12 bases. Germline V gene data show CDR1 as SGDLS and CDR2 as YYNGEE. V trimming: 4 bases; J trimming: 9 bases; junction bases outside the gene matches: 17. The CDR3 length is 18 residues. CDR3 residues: CASSITRGQLAGGAEQFF. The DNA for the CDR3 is TGTGCCAGCAGCATCACAAGGGGACAGCTAGCGGGAGGGGCTGAGCAGTTCTTC.

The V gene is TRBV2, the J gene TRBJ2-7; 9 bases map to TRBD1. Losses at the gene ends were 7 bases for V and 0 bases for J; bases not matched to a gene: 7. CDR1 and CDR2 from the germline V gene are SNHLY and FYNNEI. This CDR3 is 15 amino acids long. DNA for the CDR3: TGTGCCAGCAATATTGGACAGGGGAGCTCCTACGAGCAGTACTTC. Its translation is CASNIGQGSSYEQYF.

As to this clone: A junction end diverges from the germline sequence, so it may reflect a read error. CDR3 sequence reads: CASSLPGTYEQYF. CDR3 DNA: TGTGCCAGCAGCTTGCCAGGAACCTACGAGCAGTACTTC. The genes are TRBV5-1 and TRBJ2-7; D is ambiguous. The CDR3 extends over 13 amino acids. Germline assignment: CDR1 SGHRS and CDR2 YFSETQ.

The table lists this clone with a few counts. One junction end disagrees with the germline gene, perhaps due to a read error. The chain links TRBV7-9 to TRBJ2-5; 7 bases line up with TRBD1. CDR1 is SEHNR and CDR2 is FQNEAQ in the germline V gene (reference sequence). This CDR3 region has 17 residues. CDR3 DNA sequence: TGTTCCAGCAGCTTAATGTCAGGGGGTTTACATGTGGAGACCCAGTACTTC. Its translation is CSSSLMSGGLHVETQYF. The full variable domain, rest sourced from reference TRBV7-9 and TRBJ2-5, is DTGVSQNPRHKITKRGQNVTFRCDPISEHNRLYWYRQTLGQGPEFLTYFQNEAQLEKSRLLSDRFSAERPKGSFSTLEIQRTEQGDSAMYLCSSSLMSGGLHVETQYFGPGTRLLVL.

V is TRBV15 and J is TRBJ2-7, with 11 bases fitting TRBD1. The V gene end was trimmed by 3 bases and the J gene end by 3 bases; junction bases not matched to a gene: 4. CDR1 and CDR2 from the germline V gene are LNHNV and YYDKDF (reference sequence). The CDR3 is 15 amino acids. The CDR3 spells CATSRAGTGGYEQYF. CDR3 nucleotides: TGTGCCACCAGCAGGGCCGGGACAGGGGGCTACGAGCAGTACTTC.

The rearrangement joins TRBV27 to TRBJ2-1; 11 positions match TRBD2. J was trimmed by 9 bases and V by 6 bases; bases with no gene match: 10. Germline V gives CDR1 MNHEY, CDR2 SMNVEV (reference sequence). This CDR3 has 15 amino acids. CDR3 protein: CASSADSGRGFEQFF. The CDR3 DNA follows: TGTGCCAGCAGCGCCGATAGCGGGAGGGGCTTTGAGCAGTTCTTC.

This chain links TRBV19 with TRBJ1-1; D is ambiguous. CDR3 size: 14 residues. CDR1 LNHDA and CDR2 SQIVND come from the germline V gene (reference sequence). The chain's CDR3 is CALSPLGRGTEAFF. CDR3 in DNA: TGTGCTTTGAGCCCACTCGGCCGGGGCACTGAAGCTTTCTTT.

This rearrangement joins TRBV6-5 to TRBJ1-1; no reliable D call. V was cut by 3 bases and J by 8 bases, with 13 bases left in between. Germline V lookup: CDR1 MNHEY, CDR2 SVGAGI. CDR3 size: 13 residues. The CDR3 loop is CASSYSQWAEAFF. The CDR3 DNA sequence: TGTGCCAGCAGTTATTCCCAATGGGCCGAAGCTTTCTTT.

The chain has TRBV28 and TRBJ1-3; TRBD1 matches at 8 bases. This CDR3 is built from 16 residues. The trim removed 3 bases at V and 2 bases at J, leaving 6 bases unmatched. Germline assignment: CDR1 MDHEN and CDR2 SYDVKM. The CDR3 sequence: CASSLAGGAAGNTIYF. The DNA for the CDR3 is TGTGCCAGCAGTTTGGCAGGGGGCGCAGCTGGAAACACCATATATTTT.